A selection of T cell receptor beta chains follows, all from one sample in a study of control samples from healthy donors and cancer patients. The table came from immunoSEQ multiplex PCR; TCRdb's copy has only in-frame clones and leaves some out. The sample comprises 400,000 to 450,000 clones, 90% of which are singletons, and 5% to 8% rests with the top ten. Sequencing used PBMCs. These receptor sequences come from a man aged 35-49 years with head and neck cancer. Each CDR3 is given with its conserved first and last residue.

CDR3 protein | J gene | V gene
CASSVEGAEGELFF | TRBJ2-2 | TRBV9
CASTPLATDTQYF | TRBJ2-3 | TRBV12-3/TRBV12-4
CASSLTESSYEQYF | TRBJ2-7 | TRBV28
CASTLSGGYEQYF | TRBJ2-7 | TRBV28
CSVEGQGITDTQYF | TRBJ2-3 | TRBV29-1
CASSVVGSSYEQYF | TRBJ2-7 | TRBV9
CASRPTRQNTEAFF | TRBJ1-1 | TRBV27
CASSSVGEFGSYEQYF | TRBJ2-7 | TRBV7-2
CASSRDLDQPQHF | TRBJ1-5 | TRBV18
CATGSYNEQFF | TRBJ2-1 | TRBV24-1
CASSLSRAGNTEAFF | TRBJ1-1 | TRBV7-2
CASSSGQGLEGYTF | TRBJ1-2 | TRBV28
CASSLGTGYPEQFF | TRBJ2-1 | TRBV5-4
CASSSSGTANTGELFF | TRBJ2-2 | TRBV5-1